The present entry profiles one TCR beta chain with its context. Its matching antigen is unknown. The CDR3 loop spans 14 amino acids. V was shortened by 7 bases and J by 1 base, with 13 bases between the two germline ends. Germline CDR1 SEHNR, CDR2 FQNEAQ (reference sequence). It was with a sample-barcoded 5' primer and a J-beta primer mix that a second PCR of roughly 7 to 12 cycles was run. TCRdb reprocessed the 5' RACE reads with MiXCR, giving one entry per CDR3 protein. Of over a million distinct CDR3 sequences in the sample, around 27% were seen once. These data are taken from a study of blood T cells in healthy people across ages. Healthy Russian Caucasian donors spanned ages about 6 to 100 years. Study-wide results and caveats: When one million T cells were used, diversity estimates were thought to be underestimates.

The same specimen was also included in a second study, on T cells of mothers and their children. Per that paper: Donors were a few healthy Caucasian mothers and their six children.

The receptor was isolated from a girl aged 2 to 9 in good health. This chain connects TRBV7-9 to TRBJ1-2; D is unresolved. The sequencing input was blood. In DNA form, the CDR3 reads TGTGCCAGCACGGCATTAGTCATTAACTATGGCTACACCTTC. This translates into CASTALVINYGYTF.